This T cell receptor beta chain was profiled in a study of OX40 agonist ivuxolimab in advanced cancers. Background on the whole study: Ivuxolimab was a fully human IgG2 agonistic monoclonal antibody targeting the costimulatory receptor OX40 (CD134). Intravenous ivuxolimab was administered to patients every 2 weeks at six dose levels: 0.01, 0.1, 0.3, 1.5, 3 and 10 mg/kg. Of the approximately 50 patients in dose escalation, some 20 had hepatocellular carcinoma, some 15 had melanoma, 9 had renal cell carcinoma and 9 had head and neck cancer. In the dose-escalation cohort, more than 75% of patients were male, and the mean age was roughly 60 years, with a range of roughly 20 to 85. Prior anti-PD-1, anti-PD-L1 or anti-CTLA-4 therapy was permitted, and checkpoint inhibitors had been received by roughly 42% of dose-escalation patients. Partial responses occurred in three dose-escalation patients, of whom one had hepatocellular carcinoma and two had cutaneous melanoma. Peripheral TCRbeta sequencing aimed to test whether ivuxolimab altered TCR sequence diversity and caused clonal T-cell expansion. The paper describes the monotherapy dose-escalation part (N ≈ 52 patients) of the phase I trial of ivuxolimab. What the work shows at the level of the full study, not this receptor alone: Clonal expansion of both CD4+ and CD8+ blood T cells was observed from baseline to week 6 at doses 0.1 to 3.0 mg/kg. The antigen specificity of the peripheral T cells that underwent clonal expansion was not determined. Low levels of normalized T-cell clonal expansion were also seen in some patients who did not respond. On average, CD8+ T cells showed more expanded clones than CD4+ T cells after ivuxolimab. In the 0.1-3.0 mg/kg groups, partial responders had among the lowest normalized peripheral clonal expansion, particularly in CD8+ T cells.

The germline V gene encodes CDR1 SGDLS and CDR2 YYNGEE. The CDR3 numbers 14 residues from cysteine through phenylalanine. Kept here is only the CDR3 DNA, which spans 42 bases and is read in frame from base 1. Trimming takes 4 bases from V and 7 bases from J, and the germline ends sit 15 bases apart. Patients with autoimmune disease history or receiving systemic immunosuppression were excluded from the trial. Peripheral blood for TCR sequencing was collected from all dose cohorts at baseline, on cycle 4 day 1, and on cycle 7 day 1. The samples were drawn from a first-in-human, open-label, multicenter phase I dose-escalation trial of ivuxolimab. Adults with locally advanced or metastatic melanoma, renal cell, hepatocellular, or head and neck squamous cell carcinoma were enrolled in the trial. CD4+ and CD8+ T cells were sorted separately from peripheral blood before TCR sequencing. This clone was seen a handful of times. Its antigen is unknown. No much larger clone is present one base from it, and per-base qualities are unavailable.

For sequencing of the TCRbeta CDR3 region, genomic DNA was extracted from the sorted cells. The immunoSEQ Assay was used to sequence the TCRbeta CDR3 regions. Held by TCRdb, this immuneACCESS table contains in-frame sequences only and omits some clones. Under half of the omission traces to an unresolved V gene where checked; the cause of the rest is unknown. Within this sample are roughly 63,000 clones, with approximately 92% of them counted one time only. 11% of the sample is held by the ten biggest clonotypes. The chain links TRBV9 with TRBJ1-5, with the D gene too uncertain to name. This material consisted of CD4+ or CD8+ T cells sorted from blood, taken in a trial of the OX40 agonist ivuxolimab. The TCR sequence derives from an adult with an advanced solid tumor such as melanoma, head and neck, liver or kidney cancer. The nucleotide sequence is TGTGCCAGCAGCCCGGCGGCGGTGTTCCAGCCCCAGCATTTT. It translates to CASSPAAVFQPQHF. Joined to the reference TRBV9 and TRBJ1-5 proteins, this CDR3 gives the full variable domain: DSGVTQTPKHLITATGQRVTLRCSPRSGDLSVYWYQQSLDQGLQFLIQYYNGEERAKGNILERFSAQQFPDLHSELNLSSLELGDSALYFCASSPAAVFQPQHFGDGTRLSIL.